Each of the 20 T cell receptor beta chains below was sequenced from the same sample in a study of T-cell reconstitution after alpha-beta-depleted transplantation in children. Unique molecular identifiers were used to barcode this TCRbeta library. Each CDR3 protein is one row after TCRdb ran MiXCR on the PCR reads. The sample consists of some 840,000 distinct CDR3 sequences, 15% to 20% of them appearing once. This sample comprised PBMCs, mostly from graft donor cells, obtained 360 days after TCRalphabeta/CD19-depleted stem cell transplant. The receptors were sampled from a male patient younger than 18 who had a stem cell transplant for acute lymphoblastic leukemia, so the T cells may come from the graft donor.

This chain connects TRBV9 to TRBJ1-1, with D unclear. The V gene lost 6 bases and the J gene lost 1 base, with 10 bases spanning the gap. Germline V CDR1 and CDR2: SGDLS, YYNGEE. This CDR3 is built from 13 residues. In DNA, the CDR3 is TGTGCCAGCACATGGGGTCCGAACACTGAAGCTTTCTTT. This codes for CASTWGPNTEAFF.

V and J are TRBV29-1 and TRBJ2-2; the match to TRBD2 covers 8 bases. Germline values: CDR1 SQVTM, CDR2 ANQGSEA. The V segment lost 3 bases and the J segment 4 bases; nucleotides outside the gene matches: 7. This CDR3 comprises 15 residues. The CDR3 loop reads CSVDSGGRGTGELFF. CDR3 nucleotides: TGCAGCGTTGACTCGGGGGGGCGCGGCACCGGGGAGCTGTTTTTT.

This clonotype was detected a few times. The chain links TRBV15 to TRBJ1-1; the D is unclear. Trimming left V 5 bases short and J 1 base short, with 2 bases between. This CDR3 has 11 amino acids. CDR1 and CDR2 (germline): LNHNV, YYDKDF (reference sequence). The CDR3 nucleotides are TGTGCCACCAGCGAGAACACTGAAGCTTTCTTT. It encodes CATSENTEAFF.

The chain employs TRBV14 and TRBJ2-5; 8 nucleotides line up with TRBD2. The CDR3 is 16 amino acids. The germline V gene encodes CDR1 SGHDN and CDR2 FVKESK. Trimming cost V 4 bases and J 5 bases; bases outside gene matches: 12. CDR3 loop: CASSLLVAGLWETQYF. In nucleotides, the CDR3 is TGTGCCAGCAGCCTCTTGGTAGCGGGACTGTGGGAGACCCAGTACTTC.

The CDR3 DNA sequence: TGTGCCAGCAACCAGGGGATCACAGATACGCAGTATTTT. This gives the protein CASNQGITDTQYF. This chain uses TRBV7-3 with TRBJ2-3; tentative D call: TRBD1 (6 bases). V was cut by 7 bases and J by 2 bases, with 10 bases left in between. Germline values: CDR1 SGHTA, CDR2 FQGTGA. The CDR3 has 13 amino acids.

This chain connects TRBV10-3 to TRBJ2-3; D remains unclear. This CDR3 is built from 12 residues. V was clipped by 2 bases and J by 4 bases, with 4 bases between them. Per germline, CDR1 ENHRY and CDR2 SYGVKD. The CDR3 nucleotides read TGTGCCATCAGTGAGGCCGCAGATACGCAGTATTTT. This codes for CAISEAADTQYF.

The chain joins TRBV15 to TRBJ2-7; maybe TRBD1 (6 bases). CDR1 is LNHNV, CDR2 YYDKDF, per germline (reference sequence). The CDR3 sequence is 14 residues long. With 1 base removed from V and 3 bases from J, the gap between germline ends came to 10 bases. The CDR3 nucleotides read TGTGCCACCAGCAGAGGGACAGCGTACTACGAGCAGTACTTC. Its protein product is CATSRGTAYYEQYF.

This clonotype came up a few times. This rearrangement joins TRBV9 to TRBJ2-7, with no clear D. Trimming removed 0 bases at V and 3 bases at J, with 13 bases between. Germline V CDR1 and CDR2: SGDLS, YYNGEE. The CDR3 has 15 amino acids. This CDR3 reads CASSVGFGSLYEQYF. The CDR3 nucleotides read TGTGCCAGCAGCGTAGGGTTTGGCAGCCTCTACGAGCAGTACTTC.

The DNA of the CDR3 is TGCGCCAGCAGCCAGTTATTTGGGCCCCCCTACGAGCAGTACTTC. It translates to CASSQLFGPPYEQYF. V is TRBV4-1 and J is TRBJ2-7; D unresolved. CDR3 length equals 15 residues. Trimming took 3 bases from V and 2 from J, leaving 14 bases between them. Looked up from germline, CDR1 is MGHRA and CDR2 is YSYEKL.

This clonotype showed up just a few times. One end of the junction does not line up with germline, which may come from a read error. The V call is TRBV3-1, the J call TRBJ2-1; TRBD1 is a possible D gene (5 bases). Looked up from germline, CDR1 is LGHDT and CDR2 is YNNKEL (reference sequence). This CDR3 contains 14 residues. The CDR3 DNA reads as TGTGCCAGCAGCCAAAGGGGCTCCCACAATGAGCAGTTCTTC. This gives the protein CASSQRGSHNEQFF.

This clonotype was recorded many times. The chain links TRBV7-3 to TRBJ2-3, with no clear D. Looked up from germline, CDR1 is SGHTA and CDR2 is FQGTGA. There are 12 residues in the CDR3. Trimming removed 5 bases from V and 3 bases from J, with 6 bases in between. In DNA, the CDR3 is TGTGCCAGCAGCCGGTATACAGATACGCAGTATTTT. Translation: CASSRYTDTQYF.

This clonotype was found a few times. The CDR3 loop reads CASSPGQGSNEKLFF. The CDR3 coding sequence is TGTGCCAGCAGTCCCGGACAGGGATCTAATGAAAAACTGTTTTTT. This chain uses TRBV6-1 with TRBJ1-4; 8 bases match TRBD1. The germline V gene encodes CDR1 MNHNS and CDR2 SASEGT. The CDR3 has 15 amino acids. V lost 5 bases and J lost 3; bases outside the gene matches: 5.

This clonotype was detected a few times. The V call is TRBV4-1, the J call TRBJ2-2; D possibly corresponds to TRBD1 (5 bases). This CDR3 has 15 residues. Per the germline V gene, CDR1 is MGHRA and CDR2 is YSYEKL. Deletions cut 1 base from V and 4 bases from J, with 10 bases between. CDR3 region: CASSQGPGRTGELFF. The CDR3, as DNA: TGCGCCAGCAGCCAAGGTCCAGGGCGCACCGGGGAGCTGTTTTTT.

This clonotype was seen a few times. The V call is TRBV12-3 or TRBV12-4, the J call TRBJ2-1; either TRBD1 or TRBD2 may fit D (5 bases each). V was cut by 6 bases and J by 7 bases, with 28 bases left in between. The CDR3 totals 18 residues. The CDR3 sequence is CASSSTVSRDPSGNEQFF. CDR3 DNA: TGTGCCAGCAGCTCGACCGTAAGCCGGGACCCCTCGGGGAATGAGCAGTTCTTC.

Only a few counts were recorded for this clonotype. The V call is TRBV20-1, the J call TRBJ2-2, with D unclear. Germline CDR1 is DFQATT and CDR2 is SNEGSKA (reference sequence). V lost 6 bases to trimming and J lost 6 bases, with 20 bases between them. The CDR3 is 15 residues long. CDR3 loop: CSAASLRISAGELFF. The DNA for the CDR3 is TGCAGTGCCGCGTCACTTAGAATCAGTGCCGGGGAGCTGTTTTTT.

This clonotype was recorded a few times. The chain is built from TRBV29-1 and TRBJ1-4, with 11 positions matching TRBD1. J lost 2 bases, V lost 6 bases, and 11 bases had no gene match. Germline V gene sequence: CDR1 SQVTM, CDR2 ANQGSEA. The CDR3 totals 17 residues. CDR3 loop: CSVLRTGGPWTNEKLFF. Here the CDR3 DNA reads TGCAGCGTCCTTCGGACAGGGGGCCCTTGGACTAATGAAAAACTGTTTTTT.

This sequence joins TRBV12-3 or TRBV12-4 and TRBJ2-5; tentatively, D is TRBD2 (5 bases). Between the trimmed V and J ends, which lost 2 bases and 4 bases, there was a span of 14 bases. There are 15 residues in the CDR3. In DNA form, the CDR3 reads TGTGCCAGCAGTTTATTGCGGGCCGAGGCAGAGACCCAGTACTTC. This encodes CASSLLRAEAETQYF.

This clonotype showed up many times. The gene calls are TRBV29-1 and TRBJ2-1; TRBD2 agrees at 9 bases. There are 15 residues in the CDR3. Germline V gene data show CDR1 as SQVTM and CDR2 as ANQGSEA. V lost 4 bases and J lost 2; bases outside the gene matches: 6. CDR3 region: CSVARREGPYNEQFF. CDR3 sequence (DNA): TGCAGCGTTGCCAGGCGGGAGGGCCCCTACAATGAGCAGTTCTTC.

The chain couples TRBV7-9 to TRBJ1-1; TRBD1 matches 7 bases. V lost 3 bases to trimming and J lost 2 bases; unmatched junction nucleotides: 15. Germline V lookup: CDR1 SEHNR, CDR2 FQNEAQ (reference sequence). The CDR3 sequence is 18 residues long. CDR3 region: CASSFHVGGGKGNTEAFF. CDR3 sequence (DNA): TGTGCCAGCAGCTTTCATGTCGGAGGGGGCAAAGGAAACACTGAAGCTTTCTTT.

On this clonotype: The missing conserved phenylalanine or tryptophan at the end of this CDR3 makes a read error likely. The CDR3 DNA is TGTGCCAGCAGTACGGCGGGACTGGTCTATGGCTACACCTAC. Translating it yields CASSTAGLVYGYTY. J is TRBJ1-2 and V is TRBV12-3 or TRBV12-4, with D possibly being TRBD1 (5 bases). The ends were cut back, 5 bases at V and 4 bases at J, with 14 bases in the middle. The CDR3 totals 14 residues.